Following are 24 T cell receptor beta chains from one sample sequenced in a study of spatial heterogeneity in lung cancer. TCRdb re-called the 5' RACE reads with MiXCR, one entry per CDR3 protein. The sample yields about 11,000 distinct CDR3 sequences, about 9.5% seen once. Regarding time point: blood at routine non-recurrence follow-up after resection. The sequences come from PBMCs, collected at follow-up. The source of these receptors is a female donor with early-stage non-small cell lung cancer.

This clonotype was seen ten or more times. V gene TRBV7-3 combines with J gene TRBJ2-3, with D possibly TRBD2 on 5 matching bases. Trimming removed 1 base from V and 1 base from J, with 18 bases in between. CDR3 length: 18 residues. The germline CDR1 and CDR2 sequences are SGHTA and FQGTGA. In DNA, the CDR3 is TGTGCCAGCAGCTTAAGGGCCCTAAAGAGCGGTCGCACAGATACGCAGTATTTT. Amino acid sequence: CASSLRALKSGRTDTQYF.

This clonotype has at least ten counts. The chain uses TRBV24-1 and TRBJ2-7; D remains ambiguous. CDR3 length: 13 residues. V lost 8 bases to trimming and J lost 2 bases, with 12 bases between them. CDR1 and CDR2 from the germline V gene are KGHDR and SFDVKD. CDR3 sequence (DNA): TGTGCCACCACCCGCCGTTCTCCCTACGAGCAGTACGTC. Translated: CATTRRSPYEQYV.

This clonotype was recorded at least ten times. The chain has TRBV9 and TRBJ1-1; D is ambiguous. This CDR3 contains 14 residues. The germline CDR1 and CDR2 sequences are SGDLS and YYNGEE. V was cut by 0 bases and J by 0 bases, with 6 bases left in between. In nucleotides, the CDR3 is TGTGCCAGCAGCGTAGGGGCAATGAACACTGAAGCTTTCTTT. Its translation: CASSVGAMNTEAFF.

This clonotype came up many times. The chain joins TRBV4-1 to TRBJ1-1; 7 nucleotides align to TRBD1. Germline CDR1 and CDR2: MGHRA and YSYEKL. With V trimmed by 4 bases and J by 0 bases, 5 bases remained unmatched. The CDR3 runs 15 residues. The CDR3 DNA reads as TGCGCCAGCAGCCGCGACAGGGCAGTGAACACTGAAGCTTTCTTT. It specifies CASSRDRAVNTEAFF.

The table lists this clonotype with many counts. The CDR3 DNA is TGTGCCAGCAGTGGGGCTGGAGGGGCTTTGTCCGGGGAGCTGTTTTTT. The encoded protein is CASSGAGGALSGELFF. This chain joins TRBV6-6 and TRBJ2-2; a possible D gene is TRBD2 (6 bases). The CDR3 covers 16 residues. The germline gives CDR1 MNHNY, CDR2 SVGAGI (reference sequence). Trimming shortened V by 5 bases and J by 6 bases, and 19 bases separated the two germline ends.

The chain joins TRBV28 to TRBJ1-5, with D maybe TRBD1 (5 bases). The length of the CDR3 is 14 residues. Germline V gene sequence: CDR1 MDHEN, CDR2 SYDVKM. V lost 4 bases to trimming and J lost 3 bases, with 10 bases between them. The CDR3 is CASSSQGFNQPQHF. The CDR3 nucleotides read TGTGCCAGCAGTTCCCAGGGATTCAATCAGCCCCAGCATTTT.

This clonotype was seen many times. V and J are TRBV9 and TRBJ1-4; unclear D gene. With 0 bases removed from V and 7 bases from J, the gap between germline ends came to 16 bases. Germline loops: CDR1 SGDLS, CDR2 YYNGEE. The CDR3 is made up of 16 amino acids. The CDR3 protein is CASSVGTVIMGEKLFF. The DNA for the CDR3 is TGTGCCAGCAGCGTAGGGACGGTCATCATGGGTGAAAAACTGTTTTTT.

This clonotype was recorded at least ten times. Compared with germline, one end of the junction differs, possibly owing to a read error. V is TRBV10-2 and J is TRBJ1-2; TRBD1 might be the D (5 bases). From germline, CDR1 is WSHSY and CDR2 SAAADI. The CDR3 extends over 14 amino acids. The DNA for the CDR3 is TGCGCCAGCAAACCCTCCGGGACTAAATATGGCTACACCTTC. Translating gives CASKPSGTKYGYTF.

This clonotype was seen ten or more times. V is TRBV5-1 and J is TRBJ2-5; D uncertain. This CDR3 region has 14 residues. Trimming left V 1 base short and J 2 bases short, with 9 bases between. Germline V CDR1 and CDR2: SGHRS, YFSETQ. The CDR3 loop reads CASSLQSAQETQYF. The CDR3 region has the DNA TGCGCCAGCAGCTTGCAGTCGGCTCAAGAGACCCAGTACTTC.

This clonotype was seen many times. The rearrangement uses TRBV24-1 and TRBJ1-5, with a weak D call TRBD1 (5 bases). V lost 6 bases and J lost 7, with 9 bases in between. The CDR3 spans 12 residues. Germline CDR1 is KGHDR and CDR2 is SFDVKD. CDR3 residues: CATSNGGQPQHF. The CDR3 DNA reads as TGTGCCACCAGTAATGGGGGGCAGCCCCAGCATTTT.

This clonotype appeared many times. This chain's CDR3 is CASSPWDGDYEQYF. The CDR3 DNA sequence: TGTGCCAGCAGCCCGTGGGACGGCGACTACGAGCAGTACTTC. The V call is TRBV13, the J call TRBJ2-7; D could derive from TRBD1 or TRBD2 (5 bases each). CDR3 length: 14 residues. Between the trimmed V and J ends, which lost 5 bases and 3 bases, there was a span of 14 bases. CDR1 is PRHDT, CDR2 FYEKMQ, per germline (reference sequence).

This clonotype was counted at least ten times. The chain links TRBV7-8 to TRBJ1-3; D is perhaps TRBD1 (6 bases). CDR3 length equals 16 residues. The germline V gene has CDR1 SGHVS and CDR2 FQNEAQ. The germline V and J ends were trimmed by 1 base and 4 bases, with 14 bases remaining between them. The CDR3 sequence: CASSLVRTGSGNTIYF. CDR3 sequence (DNA): TGTGCCAGCAGCTTAGTCCGTACAGGGTCGGGAAACACCATATATTTT.

This sequence joins TRBV4-2 and TRBJ2-7; TRBD2 is a possible D gene (5 bases). The CDR3 has 16 amino acids. The germline V and J ends were trimmed by 0 bases and 2 bases, with 14 bases remaining between them. Germline values: CDR1 LGHNA, CDR2 YNFKEQ. In DNA, the CDR3 is TGTGCCAGCAGCCAAGATCGGCTAGCTGAGCCCTACGAGCAGTACTTC. Translated, it gives CASSQDRLAEPYEQYF.

The chain carries TRBV7-6 and TRBJ2-2, with 9 bases lining up with TRBD2. The V gene's germline CDR1 is SGHVS and CDR2 FNYEAQ. This CDR3 is built from 17 residues. Germline trimming cut 4 bases from V and 4 bases from J; bases unmatched to any gene: 10. Here the CDR3 reads CASSSRPSGGLTGELFF. CDR3 nucleotides: TGTGCCAGCAGCTCCCGGCCCAGCGGGGGGCTCACCGGGGAGCTGTTTTTT.

This clonotype was recorded at least ten times. The V and J genes are TRBV7-9 and TRBJ2-3; D is unresolved. The CDR3 runs to 14 residues. V was pared by 5 bases and J by 7 bases, with 16 bases between. CDR1 is SEHNR and CDR2 is FQNEAQ in the germline V gene (reference sequence). CDR3: CASSLLDAPNTQYF. DNA of the CDR3: TGTGCCAGCAGCCTACTGGACGCTCCAAATACGCAGTATTTT.

J is TRBJ2-7 and V is TRBV3-1; 7 bases are shared with TRBD2. The ends lost 4 bases at V and 0 bases at J; junction bases unmatched: 6. CDR1 LGHDT and CDR2 YNNKEL come from the germline V gene (reference sequence). This CDR3 comprises 15 residues. CDR3 sequence reads: CASSPWASGSYEQYF. The CDR3 bases are TGTGCCAGCAGCCCTTGGGCTAGCGGCTCCTACGAGCAGTACTTC.

This clonotype was seen many times. The chain is built from TRBV28 and TRBJ2-2; D unclear. V was shortened by 7 bases and J by 3 bases, with 9 bases between the two germline ends. CDR1 is MDHEN and CDR2 is SYDVKM in the germline V gene. CDR3 size: 13 residues. The CDR3 loop reads CASKSSYTGELFF. The CDR3 DNA reads as TGTGCCAGCAAGTCGAGTTACACCGGGGAGCTGTTTTTT. Complete variable domain (other parts from reference TRBV28 and TRBJ2-2): DVKVTQSSRYLVKRTGEKVFLECVQDMDHENMFWYRQDPGLGLRLIYFSYDVKMKEKGDIPEGYSVSREKKERFSLILESASTNQTSMYLCASKSSYTGELFFGEGSRLTVL.

This clonotype was recorded many times. This chain uses TRBV23-1 with TRBJ1-5; D call uncertain. TRBV23-1 is classed as an ORF, of uncertain function. This CDR3 is 16 amino acids long. V was trimmed by 3 bases and J by 4 bases, leaving 16 bases between them. CDR3 coding DNA: TGCGCCAGCAGTCATCCGGACCAGAGGAAGAATCAGCCCCAGCATTTT. Amino acid sequence: CASSHPDQRKNQPQHF.

J is TRBJ1-3 and V is TRBV24-1, with D possibly matching TRBD1 (5 bases). CDR3 length: 15 residues. CDR1 and CDR2 (germline): KGHDR, SFDVKD. Trimming pared 4 bases from V and 0 bases from J, leaving 9 bases between. This CDR3 is CATSESGTSGNTIYF. CDR3 sequence (DNA): TGTGCCACCAGTGAATCCGGGACCTCTGGAAACACCATATATTTT.

This clonotype was counted ten times or more. This chain joins TRBV7-9 and TRBJ2-5; D is possibly TRBD2 (6 bases). The CDR3 runs to 15 residues. The germline CDR1 and CDR2 sequences are SEHNR and FQNEAQ (reference sequence). V lost 8 bases and J 2 bases, leaving 18 bases between the germline ends. Here the CDR3 DNA reads TGTGCCAGCGGGGTGCGGGACCTGGGACAAGAGACCCAGTACTTC. Its translation: CASGVRDLGQETQYF.

The sample holds many counts of this clonotype. Here the CDR3 DNA reads TGTGCCAGCAGCTCGGGACTAGCGGTGATCAATGAGCAGTTCTTC. Translated, it gives CASSSGLAVINEQFF. The V gene is TRBV7-8, the J gene TRBJ2-1; 11 positions agree with TRBD2. Germline loops: CDR1 SGHVS, CDR2 FQNEAQ. There are 15 residues in the CDR3. The J segment lost 6 bases and the V segment lost 4 bases, leaving 5 bases of the junction unmatched.

The chain links TRBV7-3 to TRBJ2-3; D uncertain. The germline V and J ends were trimmed by 5 bases and 3 bases, with 15 bases remaining between them. Germline V lookup: CDR1 SGHTA, CDR2 FQGTGA. This CDR3 has 15 residues. The CDR3 protein is CASSPLIPQTDTQYF. The DNA for the CDR3 is TGTGCCAGCAGCCCACTCATCCCGCAAACAGATACGCAGTATTTT.

Many counts were recorded for this clonotype. The CDR3 coding sequence is TGCAGTTCCTCCCTCGGAAAGGGTAACATTCAGTACTTC. Its translation: CSSSLGKGNIQYF. The chain couples TRBV29-1 to TRBJ2-4; D ambiguous. The CDR3 spans 13 residues. Germline CDR1 and CDR2: SQVTM and ANQGSEA.

This clonotype was counted many times. The V and J genes are TRBV27 and TRBJ2-7; tentatively, D is TRBD2 (5 bases). The CDR3 is 14 amino acids. V lost 6 bases and J lost 7, with 19 bases in between. CDR1 is MNHEY and CDR2 is SMNVEV in the germline V gene (reference sequence). The CDR3 nucleotides read TGTGCCAGCAGCCCCCTGGAGAGGGCGGGTGAGCAGTACGTC. The encoded protein is CASSPLERAGEQYV.